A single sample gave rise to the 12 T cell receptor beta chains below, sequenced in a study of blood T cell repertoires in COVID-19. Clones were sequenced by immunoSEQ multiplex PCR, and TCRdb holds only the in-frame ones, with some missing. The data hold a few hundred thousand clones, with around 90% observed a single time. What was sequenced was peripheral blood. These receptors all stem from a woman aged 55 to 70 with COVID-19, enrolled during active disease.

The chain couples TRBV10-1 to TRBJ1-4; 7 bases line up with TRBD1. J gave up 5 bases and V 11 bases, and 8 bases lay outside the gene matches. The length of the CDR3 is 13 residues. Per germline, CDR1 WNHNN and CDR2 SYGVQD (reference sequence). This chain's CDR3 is CACPGGKNEKLFF. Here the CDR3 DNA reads TGCGCCTGTCCAGGGGGGAAGAATGAAAAACTGTTTTTT.

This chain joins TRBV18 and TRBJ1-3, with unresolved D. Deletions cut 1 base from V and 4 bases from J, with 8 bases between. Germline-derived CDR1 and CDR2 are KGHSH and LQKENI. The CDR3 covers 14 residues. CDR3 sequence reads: CASSPLEQGNTIYF. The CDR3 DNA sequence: TGTGCCAGCTCACCACTCGAACAGGGAAACACCATATATTTT.

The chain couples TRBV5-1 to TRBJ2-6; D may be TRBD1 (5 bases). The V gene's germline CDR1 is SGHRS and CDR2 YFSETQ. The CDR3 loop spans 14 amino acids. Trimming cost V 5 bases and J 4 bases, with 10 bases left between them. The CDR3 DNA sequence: TGCGCCAGCAGGTTACAGGACGGGGCCAACGTCCTGACTTTC. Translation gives CASRLQDGANVLTF.

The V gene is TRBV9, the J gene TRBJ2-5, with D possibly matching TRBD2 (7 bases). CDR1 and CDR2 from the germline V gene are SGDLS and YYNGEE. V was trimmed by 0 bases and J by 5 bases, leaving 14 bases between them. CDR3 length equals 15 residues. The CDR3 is CASSVVGGGAETQYF. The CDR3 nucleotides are TGTGCCAGCAGCGTAGTCGGTGGGGGGGCCGAGACCCAGTACTTC.

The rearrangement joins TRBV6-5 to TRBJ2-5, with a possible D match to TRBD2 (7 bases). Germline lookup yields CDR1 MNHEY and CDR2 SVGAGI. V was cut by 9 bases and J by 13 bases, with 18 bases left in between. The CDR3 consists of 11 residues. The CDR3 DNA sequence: TGTGCCAGGGGAGGGGGTAGGCGGGGGTACTTC. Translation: CARGGGRRGYF.

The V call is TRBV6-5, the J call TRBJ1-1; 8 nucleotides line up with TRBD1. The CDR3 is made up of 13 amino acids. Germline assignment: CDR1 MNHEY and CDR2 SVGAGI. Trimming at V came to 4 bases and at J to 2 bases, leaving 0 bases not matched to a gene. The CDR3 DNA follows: TGTGCCAGCAGTTCAGGGGGCAACACTGAAGCTTTCTTT. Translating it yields CASSSGGNTEAFF.

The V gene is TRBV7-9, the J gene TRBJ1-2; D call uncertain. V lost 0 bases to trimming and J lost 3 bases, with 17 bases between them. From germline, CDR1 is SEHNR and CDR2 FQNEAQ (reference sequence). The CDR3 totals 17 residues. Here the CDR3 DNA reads TGTGCCAGCAGCTTAGCGGATCGGGAGGGCAGCTACTATGGCTACACCTTC. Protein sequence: CASSLADREGSYYGYTF.

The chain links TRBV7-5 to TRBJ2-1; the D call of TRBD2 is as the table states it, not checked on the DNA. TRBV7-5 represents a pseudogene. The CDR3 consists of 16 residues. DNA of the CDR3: TGTGTCAGAAGCTTAGTGGCTAGCGGGGACTACAATGAGCAGTTCTTC. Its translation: CVRSLVASGDYNEQFF.

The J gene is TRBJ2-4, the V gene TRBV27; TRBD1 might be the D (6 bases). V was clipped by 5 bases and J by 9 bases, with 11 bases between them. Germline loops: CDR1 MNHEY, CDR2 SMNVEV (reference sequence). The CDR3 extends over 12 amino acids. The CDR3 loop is CASSRIGGIQYF. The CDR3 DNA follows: TGTGCCAGCAGTCGGATAGGGGGCATTCAGTACTTC.

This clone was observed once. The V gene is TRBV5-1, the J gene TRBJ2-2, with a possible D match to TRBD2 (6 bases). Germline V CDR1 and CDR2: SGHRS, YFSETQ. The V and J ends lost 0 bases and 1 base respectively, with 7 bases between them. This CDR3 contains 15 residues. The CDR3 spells CASSLAGVNTGELFF. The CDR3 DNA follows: TGCGCCAGCAGCTTGGCGGGGGTGAACACCGGGGAGCTGTTTTTT.

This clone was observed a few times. CDR3 nucleotide sequence: TGTGCCAGCAGCTTAGTACAGGGGCGGGACTATGGCTACACCTTC. This translates into CASSLVQGRDYGYTF. The chain has TRBV7-9 and TRBJ1-2; 7 nucleotides match TRBD1. Losses at the gene ends were 1 base for V and 3 bases for J; bases not matched to a gene: 5. Germline V gene lookup returns CDR1 SEHNR and CDR2 FQNEAQ (reference sequence). The length of the CDR3 is 15 residues.

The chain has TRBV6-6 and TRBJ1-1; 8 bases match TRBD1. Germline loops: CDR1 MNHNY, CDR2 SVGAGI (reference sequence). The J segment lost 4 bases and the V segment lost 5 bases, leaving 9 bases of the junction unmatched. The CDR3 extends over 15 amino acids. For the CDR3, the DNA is TGTGCCAGCAGTAACAAATACAGGGGGGGCACTGAAGCTTTCTTT. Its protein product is CASSNKYRGGTEAFF.